One and the same sample provided the 6 T cell receptor beta chains below, sequenced in a study of blood T cells in healthy people across ages. The authors ran a second PCR of roughly 6 to 12 cycles using a sample-barcoded 5' primer and a J-beta primer mix. MiXCR was run by TCRdb on the 5' RACE reads, yielding one entry per CDR3 protein. The data contain 1.5 million to 2 million distinct CDR3 sequences, 40% to 55% of them singletons. What was sequenced was blood. Receptors were obtained from a woman between 35 and 50 years old in good health.

The chain has TRBV2 and TRBJ2-1; D may be TRBD2 (7 bases). CDR3 length: 14 amino acids. Germline CDR1 is SNHLY and CDR2 is FYNNEI. V lost 10 bases, J lost 1 base, and 14 bases lay in between. DNA for the CDR3: TGTGCCACCACGGGGGGCCGGTCCTACAATGAGCAGTTCTTC. It codes for CATTGGRSYNEQFF.

This clonotype has only one observation. The chain is built from TRBV11-1 and TRBJ2-5, with 14 bases that match TRBD2. Per the germline V gene, CDR1 is SGHAT and CDR2 is FQDESV (reference sequence). The CDR3 totals 18 residues. V lost 0 bases, J lost 2 bases, and 5 bases stayed unmatched. Here the CDR3 reads CASSLAGTSGGPQETQYF. CDR3 in DNA: TGTGCCAGCAGCTTAGCCGGGACTAGCGGGGGCCCACAAGAGACCCAGTACTTC.

This clonotype appeared many times. V is TRBV7-2 and J is TRBJ2-5, with D tentatively TRBD1 (5 bases). The DNA end lines up better with TRBJ2-7; the J call may be wrong. The germline gives CDR1 SGHTA, CDR2 FQGNSA. The CDR3 length is 13 residues. The CDR3 bases are TGTGCCAGCAGCTTATCGCAGGGAAACGAGCAGTACTTC. Residues: CASSLSQGNEQYF.

This clonotype was detected a few times. The chain uses TRBV7-2 and TRBJ2-7, with 7 bases aligning to TRBD2. The CDR3 totals 15 residues. Germline values: CDR1 SGHTA, CDR2 FQGNSA. Trimming at V came to 1 base and at J to 2 bases, leaving 5 bases not matched to a gene. CDR3: CASSLGPGGTYEQYF. DNA for the CDR3: TGTGCCAGCAGCTTAGGGCCGGGAGGAACCTACGAGCAGTACTTC.

The gene calls are TRBV6-5 and TRBJ1-2, with D uncertain. The CDR3 spans 16 residues. With 0 bases removed from V and 2 bases from J, the gap between germline ends came to 13 bases. Germline CDR1 reads MNHEY; CDR2 reads SVGAGI. CDR3 amino acids: CASSYSATWRNYGYTF. CDR3 coding DNA: TGTGCCAGCAGTTACTCGGCCACATGGAGAAACTATGGCTACACCTTC.

This clonotype was picked up a small number of times. The J gene is TRBJ2-6, the V gene TRBV6-6, with D maybe TRBD1 (6 bases). This CDR3 is built from 17 residues. The V end lost 0 bases, the J end lost 0 bases, and 9 bases lay between the germline ends. Germline-derived CDR1 and CDR2 are MNHNY and SVGAGI (reference sequence). CDR3 amino acids: CASSYSGASSGANVLTF. In DNA, the CDR3 is TGTGCCAGCAGTTACTCGGGGGCCAGCTCTGGGGCCAACGTCCTGACTTTC.